Following are 30 T cell receptor beta chains from one sample sequenced in a study of spatial heterogeneity in lung cancer. Overall study results and limits: In tumors, expanded intratumoral alpha and beta TCR counts tracked mutation counts.

Time point indicated: sample taken at primary tumor resection. These receptors have no known antigen. TCRdb re-analysed the 5' RACE reads in MiXCR, keeping a single row per CDR3 protein. The sample has several thousand distinct CDR3 sequences; roughly 28% are singletons. This specimen was lung tumor tissue, taken at surgery. These receptor sequences come from a male donor with early-stage non-small cell lung cancer.

This chain joins TRBV7-2 and TRBJ1-5, with 8 bases fitting TRBD1. Losses at the gene ends were 3 bases for V and 5 bases for J; bases not matched to a gene: 3. The CDR3 loop spans 14 amino acids. Per the germline V gene, CDR1 is SGHTA and CDR2 is FQGNSA. As DNA, the CDR3 is TGTGCCAGCAGCTTCGGACAGGGCGATCAGCCCCAGCATTTT. Its translation: CASSFGQGDQPQHF. Full variable domain (rest looked up from reference TRBV7-2 and TRBJ1-5): GAGVSQSPSNKVTEKGKDVELRCDPISGHTALYWYRQSLGQGLEFLIYFQGNSAPDKSGLPSDRFSAERTGGSVSTLTIQRTQQEDSAVYLCASSFGQGDQPQHFGDGTRLSIL.

CDR3 sequence reads: CASSLEPGTAFF. For the CDR3, the DNA is TGTGCCAGCAGCTTAGAGCCAGGGACAGCTTTCTTT. The chain combines TRBV7-9 with TRBJ1-1; a weak D match, TRBD1 (5 bases). CDR3 length: 12 residues. V was pared by 1 base and J by 10 bases, with 10 bases between. From germline, CDR1 is SEHNR and CDR2 FQNEAQ (reference sequence).

By proportion, this clonotype is medium-sized (0.01 to 0.1%). The chain is built from TRBV7-8 and TRBJ2-3, with 9 nucleotides matching TRBD2. From germline, CDR1 is SGHVS and CDR2 FQNEAQ. This CDR3 region has 14 residues. V lost 5 bases and J lost 7; bases outside the gene matches: 7. The CDR3 sequence is CASSQSGRTNTQYF. The CDR3 DNA reads as TGTGCCAGCAGCCAGAGCGGGAGGACGAATACGCAGTATTTT.

This clonotype has only a few counts. This chain connects TRBV12-3 or TRBV12-4 to TRBJ1-1, with D unclear. The length of the CDR3 is 15 residues. V gave up 3 bases and J gave up 0 bases, with 11 bases separating them. CDR3 bases: TGTGCCAGCAGTTTCGCAGAGTTGTTGAACACTGAAGCTTTCTTT. Its protein product is CASSFAELLNTEAFF.

This chain joins TRBV27 and TRBJ1-1; D unclear. There are 13 residues in the CDR3. V gave up 5 bases and J gave up 5 bases, with 12 bases separating them. The germline V gene has CDR1 MNHEY and CDR2 SMNVEV (reference sequence). CDR3 sequence reads: CASSRKVVTEAFF. The CDR3 DNA sequence: TGTGCCAGCAGTAGGAAGGTAGTGACTGAAGCTTTCTTT.

By share, this clonotype ranks as medium-sized. The J gene is TRBJ2-3, the V gene TRBV14; possible D gene TRBD2, 6 bases. The ends were cut back, 2 bases at V and 3 bases at J, with 12 bases in the middle. There are 15 residues in the CDR3. The germline CDR1 and CDR2 sequences are SGHDN and FVKESK. The CDR3 spells CASSQTRLDTDTQYF. In DNA, the CDR3 is TGTGCCAGCAGCCAAACGAGACTAGATACAGATACGCAGTATTTT.

CDR3 sequence reads: CASSPWGARNTIYF. CDR3 nucleotide sequence: TGTGCCAGCAGTCCCTGGGGAGCAAGAAACACCATATATTTT. The rearrangement uses TRBV6-1 and TRBJ1-3; D gene ambiguous. There are 14 residues in the CDR3. CDR1 and CDR2 from the germline V gene are MNHNS and SASEGT. Trimming shortened V by 5 bases and J by 5 bases, and 13 bases separated the two germline ends.

This clonotype was detected ten times or more. Written as DNA, the CDR3 is TGTGCCAGCAGTTTTTCACGGGGCCCACGGCCCCAGCATTTT. Amino acid sequence: CASSFSRGPRPQHF. This chain links TRBV12-3 or TRBV12-4 with TRBJ1-5; D is possibly TRBD1 (5 bases). The CDR3 has 14 amino acids. With 3 bases removed from V and 9 bases from J, the gap between germline ends came to 15 bases.

This clonotype was seen a handful of times. The V call is TRBV3-1, the J call TRBJ2-3; 8 bases are shared with TRBD2. Trimming removed 2 bases from V and 4 bases from J; junction bases left unmatched: 11. From germline, CDR1 is LGHDT and CDR2 YNNKEL (reference sequence). CDR3 size: 17 residues. The CDR3: CASSQPTGGPVSDTQYF. The CDR3 DNA is TGTGCCAGCAGCCAACCCACGGGGGGGCCGGTTTCAGATACGCAGTATTTT.

The genes are TRBV10-3 and TRBJ2-5; D unresolved. V was pared by 4 bases and J by 4 bases, with 10 bases between. The CDR3 covers 13 residues. Per the germline V gene, CDR1 is ENHRY and CDR2 is SYGVKD. The CDR3 nucleotides read TGTGCCATCAGTGGGCCCCGGGTAGAGACCCAGTACTTC. It translates to CAISGPRVETQYF.

This clonotype ranks as medium-sized (0.01 to 0.1%). V gene TRBV11-2 combines with J gene TRBJ1-2; TRBD1 agrees at 11 bases. Germline assignment: CDR1 SGHAT and CDR2 FQNNGV. The V gene end was trimmed by 1 base and the J gene end by 13 bases; junction bases not matched to a gene: 5. This CDR3 is built from 13 residues. The CDR3 spells CASSLAGQGAITF. CDR3 bases: TGTGCCAGCAGCTTAGCCGGACAGGGGGCGATCACCTTC.

By sample share, this clonotype is medium-sized (0.01 to 0.1%). V usage is TRBV7-2 and J usage is TRBJ1-2; a possible D gene is TRBD1 (6 bases). V was cut by 4 bases and J by 5 bases, with 14 bases left in between. This CDR3 has 14 residues. CDR1 and CDR2 from the germline V gene are SGHTA and FQGNSA. This chain's CDR3 is CASSSSRGRYGYTF. The CDR3 DNA reads as TGTGCCAGCAGCTCCAGCAGGGGAAGATATGGCTACACCTTC.

Within the sample, this clonotype is medium-sized (0.01 to 0.1%). This sequence joins TRBV29-1 and TRBJ2-4, with a weak D call TRBD2 (5 bases). The ends were cut back, 6 bases at V and 10 bases at J, with 16 bases in the middle. This CDR3 region has 12 residues. Germline CDR1 and CDR2: SQVTM and ANQGSEA. CDR3 amino acids: CSVGVEARIQYF. In DNA form, the CDR3 reads TGCAGCGTGGGAGTCGAGGCAAGAATTCAGTACTTC.

There are a few counts of this clonotype. This chain joins TRBV29-1 and TRBJ1-1; weak D call: TRBD1 (5 bases). Germline V gene data show CDR1 as SQVTM and CDR2 as ANQGSEA. V was cut by 7 bases and J by 6 bases, with 21 bases left in between. This CDR3 region has 14 residues. The CDR3 spells CSATVRGAKAEAFF. CDR3 in DNA: TGCAGCGCAACGGTGAGAGGGGCCAAGGCTGAAGCTTTCTTT.

This clonotype showed up just once. The chain recombines TRBV27 with TRBJ1-2; TRBD1 matches at 7 bases. Trimming took 8 bases from V and 5 from J; bases not matched to a gene: 5. The germline V gene has CDR1 MNHEY and CDR2 SMNVEV (reference sequence). This CDR3 is 12 amino acids long. The CDR3 sequence: CASPRQGYGYTF. The CDR3 nucleotides are TGTGCCAGCCCCAGACAGGGTTATGGCTACACCTTC.

This clonotype was seen more than once but under ten times. J is TRBJ2-4 and V is TRBV7-9, with a tentative D call TRBD1 (5 bases). Germline V gene lookup returns CDR1 SEHNR and CDR2 FQNEAQ (reference sequence). Trimming shortened V by 3 bases and J by 1 base, and 7 bases separated the two germline ends. The CDR3 spans 14 residues. The DNA of the CDR3 is TGTGCCAGCAGCTTGGACATTGCCAAAAACATTCAGTACTTC. It codes for CASSLDIAKNIQYF.

This clonotype was seen only a few times. The rearrangement joins TRBV2 to TRBJ2-5, with D hard to call. Germline assignment: CDR1 SNHLY and CDR2 FYNNEI. CDR3 length: 11 amino acids. The V gene lost 7 bases and the J gene lost 5 bases, with 8 bases spanning the gap. CDR3 DNA: TGTGCCAGCACCCCGCGGGAGACCCAGTACTTC. This sequence encodes CASTPRETQYF.

The V gene is TRBV6-5, the J gene TRBJ1-1; D is perhaps TRBD1 (6 bases). This CDR3 region has 17 residues. V was pared by 6 bases and J by 4 bases, with 24 bases between. Per the germline V gene, CDR1 is MNHEY and CDR2 is SVGAGI. Written as DNA, the CDR3 is TGTGCCAGCAGGCTAGGGGGGAGCGGGGGTCTTGTCACTGAAGCTTTCTTT. Protein sequence: CASRLGGSGGLVTEAFF.

This clonotype rates as medium-sized. The chain recombines TRBV7-2 with TRBJ1-6; perhaps TRBD1 as D (6 bases). Looked up from germline, CDR1 is SGHTA and CDR2 is FQGNSA. The CDR3 has 18 amino acids. V was shortened by 7 bases and J by 9 bases, with 28 bases between the two germline ends. As DNA, the CDR3 is TGTGCCAGCATATCACGGGGCGGGGGCCACTACCTGACTTCACCCCTCCACTTT. Encoded protein: CASISRGGGHYLTSPLHF. Full variable domain (outside the CDR3, taken from reference TRBV7-2 and TRBJ1-6): GAGVSQSPSNKVTEKGKDVELRCDPISGHTALYWYRQSLGQGLEFLIYFQGNSAPDKSGLPSDRFSAERTGGSVSTLTIQRTQQEDSAVYLCASISRGGGHYLTSPLHFGNGTRLTVT.

In this sample, this clonotype is medium-sized. The chain employs TRBV20-1 and TRBJ2-7; possible D gene TRBD2, 5 bases. The CDR3 has 12 residues. The V gene's germline CDR1 is DFQATT and CDR2 SNEGSKA (reference sequence). Trimming took 6 bases from V and 6 from J, leaving 15 bases between them. CDR3 in DNA: TGCAGTGCACGGACGGACTCCCCCGAGCAGTACTTC. This codes for CSARTDSPEQYF.

The rearrangement uses TRBV20-1 and TRBJ1-5; D is undetermined. Per the germline V gene, CDR1 is DFQATT and CDR2 is SNEGSKA (reference sequence). The CDR3 consists of 16 residues. V was clipped by 0 bases and J by 0 bases, with 12 bases between them. CDR3 protein: CSARDGSVSSNQPQHF. The DNA of the CDR3 is TGCAGTGCTAGAGATGGGTCAGTTAGTAGCAATCAGCCCCAGCATTTT.

The V gene is TRBV7-9, the J gene TRBJ2-3; a possible D gene is TRBD2 (5 bases). Trimming pared 1 base from V and 3 bases from J, leaving 8 bases between. The CDR3 covers 14 residues. CDR1 is SEHNR and CDR2 is FQNEAQ in the germline V gene (reference sequence). The CDR3 protein is CASSLGTLTDTQYF. DNA for the CDR3: TGTGCCAGCAGCTTAGGGACTTTAACAGATACGCAGTATTTT. The whole variable domain, filled in from reference TRBV7-9 and TRBJ2-3, reads DTGVSQNPRHKITKRGQNVTFRCDPISEHNRLYWYRQTLGQGPEFLTYFQNEAQLEKSRLLSDRFSAERPKGSFSTLEIQRTEQGDSAMYLCASSLGTLTDTQYFGPGTRLTVL.

The V gene is TRBV25-1, the J gene TRBJ2-3; D is ambiguous. Looked up from germline, CDR1 is MGHDK and CDR2 is SYGVNS. The V gene lost 10 bases and the J gene lost 7 bases, with 9 bases spanning the gap. This CDR3 region has 10 residues. CDR3 loop: CATLLHTQYF. The CDR3 DNA reads TGTGCCACACTCCTGCATACGCAGTATTTT.

This clonotype qualifies as medium-sized. V is TRBV12-2 and J is TRBJ2-7; TRBD1 was called by the table and not checked on the DNA. TRBV12-2 is classified as a pseudogene. The CDR3 consists of 16 residues. CDR3 region: CASRTRQGAERYEQYF. In nucleotides, the CDR3 is TGTGCAAGTCGCACCCGACAGGGGGCCGAAAGGTACGAGCAGTACTTC.

Note on this clonotype: Given a much more abundant clone one base away, this may be a read error. The chain couples TRBV6-2 or TRBV6-3 to TRBJ1-1; D is unresolved. Germline-derived CDR1 and CDR2 are MNHEY and SVGEGT. The CDR3 covers 11 residues. V was clipped by 7 bases and J by 4 bases, with 7 bases between them. The CDR3 DNA sequence: TGTGCCAGCAAGAGAAGCACTGAAGCTTTCTTT. Its protein is CASKRSTEAFF.

By share of the sample, this clonotype is medium-sized (0.01 to 0.1%). The rearrangement links TRBV20-1 to TRBJ1-6; no clear D gene. CDR1 is DFQATT and CDR2 is SNEGSKA in the germline V gene (reference sequence). V lost 5 bases and J 7 bases, leaving 12 bases between the germline ends. The CDR3 has 13 amino acids. This chain's CDR3 is CSAFRSLNSPLHF. CDR3 nucleotide sequence: TGCAGTGCTTTCAGGAGCCTCAATTCACCCCTCCACTTT.

The rearrangement links TRBV5-4 to TRBJ2-1; TRBD2 might be the D (5 bases). The CDR3 runs 15 residues. V gave up 4 bases and J gave up 0 bases, with 11 bases separating them. The germline gives CDR1 SGHNT, CDR2 YYREEE (reference sequence). DNA for the CDR3: TGTGCCAGCAGCAAAGGGAGATCCTCCTACAATGAGCAGTTCTTC. Translation: CASSKGRSSYNEQFF.

The CDR3 nucleotides are TGTGCCAGCAGCCGCAACCAAAATCAGCCCCAGCATTTT. It is translated as CASSRNQNQPQHF. The J gene is TRBJ1-5, the V gene TRBV3-1, with D unresolved. V lost 4 bases and J 4 bases, leaving 8 bases between the germline ends. The CDR3 is 13 amino acids. Per germline, CDR1 LGHDT and CDR2 YNNKEL (reference sequence). Filled out from reference TRBV3-1 and TRBJ1-5, the complete variable domain reads DTAVSQTPKYLVTQMGNDKSIKCEQNLGHDTMYWYKQDSKKFLKIMFSYNNKELIINETVPNRFSPKSPDKAHLNLHINSLELGDSAVYFCASSRNQNQPQHFGDGTRLSIL.

This chain links TRBV4-1 with TRBJ1-4, with 9 bases identical to TRBD1. This CDR3 region has 15 residues. The J segment lost 8 bases and the V segment lost 3 bases, leaving 7 bases of the junction unmatched. CDR1 is MGHRA and CDR2 is YSYEKL in the germline V gene. The DNA of the CDR3 is TGCGCCAGCAGCCACTCCCGGGACAGGGAGGAAAAACTGTTTTTT. Its translation is CASSHSRDREEKLFF.

In this sample, this clonotype turned up many times. This rearrangement joins TRBV20-1 to TRBJ2-3, with no clear D. The V and J ends lost 3 bases and 5 bases respectively, with 15 bases between them. This CDR3 region has 14 residues. The germline V gene encodes CDR1 DFQATT and CDR2 SNEGSKA (reference sequence). The CDR3 region is CSASPSNIQDTQYF. CDR3 sequence (DNA): TGCAGTGCTAGCCCCTCTAATATCCAAGATACGCAGTATTTT.